These 25 T cell receptor beta chains were sequenced from one sample in a study of blood T cell repertoires in COVID-19. This table comes from immunoSEQ multiplex PCR, and its TCRdb copy is limited to in-frame clones, with some not included. The data contain roughly 160,000 clones, 75% to 90% of them singletons. Material: PBMCs or T cells enriched from blood (not recorded which). The receptors were sampled from a woman between 55 and 75 years old who had recovered from COVID-19.

In its sample, this clone was seen a few times. V and J are TRBV19 and TRBJ1-1, with 8 bases that match TRBD1. Looked up from germline, CDR1 is LNHDA and CDR2 is SQIVND (reference sequence). This CDR3 region has 14 residues. V lost 9 bases, J lost 4 bases, and 10 bases stayed unmatched. In nucleotides, the CDR3 is TGTGCCAGCGATAACAGGGGGTGGAGCACTGAAGCTTTCTTT. Translated, it gives CASDNRGWSTEAFF.

The rearrangement links TRBV7-2 to TRBJ1-2, with 10 bases identical to TRBD1. The CDR3 has 15 residues. Germline loops: CDR1 SGHTA, CDR2 FQGNSA. V shed 4 bases and J 4 bases; nucleotides not matched to a gene: 6. CDR3 bases: TGTGCCAGCAGCTCTGACAGGGGGCGTGTCTATGGCTACACCTTC. This encodes CASSSDRGRVYGYTF. Together with reference TRBV7-2 and TRBJ1-2, the CDR3 gives the full variable domain: GAGVSQSPSNKVTEKGKDVELRCDPISGHTALYWYRQSLGQGLEFLIYFQGNSAPDKSGLPSDRFSAERTGGSVSTLTIQRTQQEDSAVYLCASSSDRGRVYGYTFGSGTRLTVV.

J is TRBJ2-1 and V is TRBV24-1; 7 bases match TRBD2. There are 13 residues in the CDR3. Germline assignment: CDR1 KGHDR and CDR2 SFDVKD. The J segment lost 0 bases and the V segment lost 9 bases, leaving 1 base of the junction unmatched. The CDR3, as DNA: TGTGCCACCGGCGGGAGCTCCTACAATGAGCAGTTCTTC. Protein: CATGGSSYNEQFF.

This rearrangement joins TRBV29-1 to TRBJ1-2; D might be TRBD1 (5 bases). Germline-derived CDR1 and CDR2 are SQVTM and ANQGSEA. The length of the CDR3 is 13 residues. The V end lost 6 bases, the J end lost 8 bases, and 19 bases lay between the germline ends. CDR3 region: CSVAQGAGGGYTF. The CDR3 DNA follows: TGCAGCGTCGCCCAGGGTGCCGGGGGGGGCTACACCTTC.

V gene TRBV7-8 combines with J gene TRBJ1-3, with D possibly TRBD1 on 5 matching bases. Germline lookup yields CDR1 SGHVS and CDR2 FQNEAQ. The CDR3 has 14 residues. The V and J ends lost 2 bases and 6 bases respectively, with 11 bases between them. CDR3 coding DNA: TGTGCCAGCAGCTTACAGGGATTCACAAACACCATATATTTT. It encodes CASSLQGFTNTIYF.

Turning to this clone: A junction end diverges from the germline sequence, so it may reflect a read error. V gene TRBV7-8 combines with J gene TRBJ2-7, with D possibly TRBD2 on 5 matching bases. The CDR3 runs to 15 residues. Germline loops: CDR1 SGHVS, CDR2 FQNEAQ. This CDR3 is CASSLGPASSNEQYF. The DNA for the CDR3 is TGTGCCAGCAGCTTAGGTCCTGCTAGCTCCAACGAGCAGTACTTC.

Of note for this clone: Other DNA sequences within the sample encode an identical CDR3. The chain employs TRBV9 and TRBJ1-2; D possibly corresponds to TRBD1 (5 bases). CDR1 SGDLS and CDR2 YYNGEE come from the germline V gene. Between the trimmed V and J ends, which lost 2 bases and 0 bases, there was a span of 8 bases. The CDR3 runs to 14 residues. CDR3 region: CASSVGTANYGYTF. CDR3 nucleotides: TGTGCCAGCAGCGTCGGGACTGCTAACTATGGCTACACCTTC.

The rearrangement uses TRBV29-1 and TRBJ2-3; the match to TRBD2 covers 9 bases. J was trimmed by 2 bases and V by 4 bases; bases with no gene match: 4. The CDR3 consists of 14 residues. Looked up from germline, CDR1 is SQVTM and CDR2 is ANQGSEA. This CDR3 reads CSVVPSGNTDTQYF. CDR3 in DNA: TGCAGCGTTGTCCCTAGCGGGAACACAGATACGCAGTATTTT.

This clone came up a few times. The genes are TRBV30 and TRBJ2-7; 8 nucleotides agree with TRBD1. Germline CDR1 GTSNPN, CDR2 SVGIG (reference sequence). V lost 2 bases to trimming and J lost 6 bases; unmatched junction nucleotides: 9. The CDR3 sequence is 14 residues long. CDR3 sequence reads: CAWSKWQGAGEQYF. CDR3 sequence (DNA): TGTGCCTGGAGTAAATGGCAGGGGGCAGGCGAGCAGTACTTC.

In regard to this clone: Within the sample, other DNA sequences also encode this same CDR3. This chain uses TRBV3-1 (or the pseudogene TRBV3-2) with TRBJ2-7, with D perhaps matching TRBD1 (6 bases). V lost 4 bases, J lost 1 base, and 8 bases lay in between. The CDR3 spans 13 residues. Germline CDR1 reads LGHDT; CDR2 reads YNNKEL (reference sequence). Written as DNA, the CDR3 is TGTGCCAGCAGCCGAGGACAGTCCTACGAGCAGTACTTC. Its translation: CASSRGQSYEQYF.

A few counts support this clone. This chain connects TRBV20-1 to TRBJ1-1; maybe TRBD1 (6 bases). Germline values: CDR1 DFQATT, CDR2 SNEGSKA (reference sequence). The CDR3 has 14 residues. Between the trimmed V and J ends, which lost 3 bases and 1 base, there was a span of 12 bases. CDR3 residues: CSASPGDSNTEAFF. The CDR3 nucleotides read TGCAGTGCTAGTCCAGGGGATTCGAACACTGAAGCTTTCTTT.

This clone was observed a single time. The V gene is TRBV18, the J gene TRBJ2-1, with TRBD2 matching 11 bases. J was trimmed by 6 bases and V by 3 bases; bases with no gene match: 4. The CDR3 sequence is 15 residues long. CDR1 is KGHSH and CDR2 is LQKENI in the germline V gene. CDR3 sequence reads: CASSPGLADVNEQFF. In DNA form, the CDR3 reads TGTGCCAGCTCACCGGGACTAGCGGACGTCAATGAGCAGTTCTTC.

The chain joins TRBV7-2 to TRBJ2-5; D possibly corresponds to TRBD2 (7 bases). V was trimmed by 5 bases and J by 7 bases, leaving 17 bases between them. The V gene's germline CDR1 is SGHTA and CDR2 FQGNSA. The CDR3 contains 14 residues. CDR3 bases: TGTGCCAGCAGCCAATCTTTAGGGGGGGGGACCCAGTACTTC. This encodes CASSQSLGGGTQYF.

The chain links TRBV12-3 or TRBV12-4 to TRBJ2-2, with a tentative D call TRBD1 (6 bases). The CDR3 runs 13 residues. Between the trimmed V and J ends, which lost 4 bases and 7 bases, there was a span of 10 bases. CDR3 in amino acids: CASSSQGIGELFF. The DNA for the CDR3 is TGTGCCAGCAGTTCACAGGGTATCGGGGAGCTGTTTTTT.

The V gene is TRBV15, the J gene TRBJ2-7; D not resolved. The CDR3 extends over 13 amino acids. V lost 0 bases, J lost 4 bases, and 7 bases lay in between. Looked up from germline, CDR1 is LNHNV and CDR2 is YYDKDF (reference sequence). The CDR3 DNA reads TGTGCCACCAGCAGAGATAAAACTTACGAGCAGTACTTC. Translated, it gives CATSRDKTYEQYF.

The chain recombines TRBV20-1 with TRBJ2-3; 10 nucleotides align to TRBD2. The V segment lost 6 bases and the J segment 2 bases; nucleotides outside the gene matches: 5. The CDR3 is 14 residues long. Germline CDR1 reads DFQATT; CDR2 reads SNEGSKA (reference sequence). CDR3 loop: CSASSGGNTDTQYF. CDR3 sequence (DNA): TGCAGTGCCAGTAGCGGGGGGAACACAGATACGCAGTATTTT.

The chain is built from TRBV28 and TRBJ1-6; TRBD1 aligns across 8 bases. Germline-derived CDR1 and CDR2 are MDHEN and SYDVKM. This CDR3 is built from 14 residues. V lost 8 bases and J lost 4; bases outside the gene matches: 4. The CDR3, as DNA: TGTGCCAGCCACTGGACAGGGTATAATTCACCCCTCCACTTT. This sequence encodes CASHWTGYNSPLHF. Complete variable domain (other parts from reference TRBV28 and TRBJ1-6): DVKVTQSSRYLVKRTGEKVFLECVQDMDHENMFWYRQDPGLGLRLIYFSYDVKMKEKGDIPEGYSVSREKKERFSLILESASTNQTSMYLCASHWTGYNSPLHFGNGTRLTVT.

The chain uses TRBV4-2 and TRBJ1-3; no clear D gene. Trimming shortened V by 1 base and J by 0 bases, and 13 bases separated the two germline ends. The CDR3 has 17 residues. CDR1 is LGHNA and CDR2 is YNFKEQ in the germline V gene. CDR3 DNA sequence: TGTGCCAGCAGCCAAGGTTCTGGAGGATCCTCTGGAAACACCATATATTTT. Translation: CASSQGSGGSSGNTIYF.

The chain uses TRBV11-3 and TRBJ2-3; TRBD2 is a possible D gene (7 bases). Between the trimmed V and J ends, which lost 3 bases and 11 bases, there was a span of 15 bases. The CDR3 is 13 amino acids. Germline V lookup: CDR1 SGHNT, CDR2 YENEEA. CDR3 protein: CASSLTGGIRQYF. The CDR3 DNA reads TGTGCCAGCAGCTTGACGGGGGGCATAAGGCAGTATTTT.

This sequence joins TRBV5-1 and TRBJ1-2; 7 bases line up with TRBD1. V shed 4 bases, J shed 4 bases, and the junction held 4 bases outside the gene matches. Germline V gives CDR1 SGHRS, CDR2 YFSETQ. The CDR3 spans 13 residues. Written as DNA, the CDR3 is TGCGCCAGCAGCATCCGGGACAGCTATGGCTACACCTTC. It translates to CASSIRDSYGYTF.

The chain carries TRBV10-2 and TRBJ1-2; no firm D call. Germline V CDR1 and CDR2: WSHSY, SAAADI. The length of the CDR3 is 15 residues. Between the trimmed V and J ends, which lost 2 bases and 8 bases, there was a span of 18 bases. CDR3 nucleotide sequence: TGCGCCAGCAGTGAGACCGTCCTCACTGGGGAGGGCTACACCTTC. This encodes CASSETVLTGEGYTF.

The chain is built from TRBV5-1 and TRBJ2-3; 10 positions match TRBD2. This CDR3 is 16 amino acids long. After removal of 0 bases from V and 6 bases from J, the junction contained 7 bases not matched to a gene. The germline CDR1 and CDR2 sequences are SGHRS and YFSETQ. CDR3 amino acids: CASSLELAGDPDTQYF. Here the CDR3 DNA reads TGCGCCAGCAGCTTGGAGCTAGCGGGAGATCCGGATACGCAGTATTTT.

V is TRBV4-1 and J is TRBJ1-5, with D perhaps TRBD1 (5 bases). Germline V gene sequence: CDR1 MGHRA, CDR2 YSYEKL. The CDR3 contains 14 residues. V dropped 4 bases and J dropped 7 bases, with 14 bases sitting between them. The DNA for the CDR3 is TGCGCCAGCAGCCGAGCGACAGTTACCCAGCCCCAGCATTTT. Amino acid sequence: CASSRATVTQPQHF.

CDR3 nucleotide sequence: TGCGCCAGCAGCATCCAGGGGAACACTGAAGCTTTCTTT. Protein sequence: CASSIQGNTEAFF. The rearrangement joins TRBV5-1 to TRBJ1-1, with a weak D call TRBD1 (5 bases). From germline, CDR1 is SGHRS and CDR2 YFSETQ. This CDR3 is 13 amino acids long. V lost 4 bases and J lost 1, with 8 bases in between.

This chain links TRBV5-4 with TRBJ2-3; no reliable D call. The CDR3 consists of 17 residues. Germline CDR1 is SGHNT and CDR2 is YYREEE (reference sequence). The V gene lost 4 bases and the J gene lost 1 base, with 19 bases spanning the gap. DNA of the CDR3: TGTGCCAGCAGCCCACCACGGTTGGGTCAGGGCACAGATACGCAGTATTTT. The encoded protein is CASSPPRLGQGTDTQYF.